This passage covers 24 T cell receptor beta chains from one sample sequenced in a study of blood T cell repertoires in COVID-19 (dated by TCRdb to between 2020 and 2021). Receptors were amplified or captured by the immunoSEQ multiplex PCR assay. Held by TCRdb, this immuneACCESS table contains in-frame sequences only and omits some clones. Under half of the omission traces to an unresolved V gene where checked; the cause of the rest is unknown. The table for this sample lists some 400,000 clones; about 90% of them were counted only once. The biggest ten clones account for approximately 1.3% of the sample. The material sequenced was PBMCs or T cells enriched from blood (not recorded which). The source is a young man who had recovered from COVID-19.

CDR3 DNA: TGTGCCAGCAGCTCACAGGGATCCGTCCGGGAGCCCCAGCATTTT. The encoded protein is CASSSQGSVREPQHF. This chain uses TRBV7-2 with TRBJ1-5, with a possible D match to TRBD1 (6 bases). The V gene lost 4 bases and the J gene lost 8 bases, with 18 bases spanning the gap. Germline assignment: CDR1 SGHTA and CDR2 FQGNSA. CDR3 length: 15 residues. The complete variable domain, with remaining parts taken from reference TRBV7-2 and TRBJ1-5, reads GAGVSQSPSNKVTEKGKDVELRCDPISGHTALYWYRQSLGQGLEFLIYFQGNSAPDKSGLPSDRFSAERTGGSVSTLTIQRTQQEDSAVYLCASSSQGSVREPQHFGDGTRLSIL.

The gene calls are TRBV30 and TRBJ1-2; D is undetermined. The V gene's germline CDR1 is GTSNPN and CDR2 SVGIG (reference sequence). V lost 4 bases to trimming and J lost 1 base, with 10 bases between them. The CDR3 has 13 amino acids. The CDR3 DNA reads as TGTGCCTGGACCGTGGCCCATAACTATGGCTACACCTTC. Translated: CAWTVAHNYGYTF. Supplemented by reference TRBV30 and TRBJ1-2, the full variable domain reads SQTIHQWPATLVQPVGSPLSLECTVEGTSNPNLYWYRQAAGRGLQLLFYSVGIGQISSEVPQNLSASRPQDRQFILSSKKLLLSDSGFYLCAWTVAHNYGYTFGSGTRLTVV.

The rearrangement uses TRBV4-3 and TRBJ1-4; D is unresolved. The CDR3 spans 16 residues. Per germline, CDR1 LGHNA and CDR2 YSLEER. V gave up 0 bases and J gave up 2 bases, with 10 bases separating them. CDR3 in amino acids: CASSQDASGTNEKLFF. CDR3 DNA: TGCGCCAGCAGCCAAGATGCCTCGGGGACTAATGAAAAACTGTTTTTT.

The CDR3 loop reads CASSLALAGAATDTQYF. The CDR3 nucleotides read TGTGCCAGCAGCTTAGCGCTAGCGGGGGCCGCCACAGATACGCAGTATTTT. This chain connects TRBV7-6 to TRBJ2-3; 10 bases agree with TRBD2. This CDR3 is built from 17 residues. Trimming cost V 0 bases and J 2 bases; bases outside gene matches: 5. CDR1 and CDR2 (germline): SGHVS, FNYEAQ.

V is TRBV10-3 and J is TRBJ2-2; TRBD2 matches at 12 bases. J was trimmed by 7 bases and V by 4 bases; bases with no gene match: 4. Germline assignment: CDR1 ENHRY and CDR2 SYGVKD. The CDR3 sequence is 15 residues long. In nucleotides, the CDR3 is TGTGCCATCAGTGGGACTAGCGGGGCCGGCGGGGAGCTGTTTTTT. It encodes CAISGTSGAGGELFF.

The gene calls are TRBV9 and TRBJ2-1, with unresolved D. The CDR3 has 14 amino acids. Germline V lookup: CDR1 SGDLS, CDR2 YYNGEE. Trimming shortened V by 5 bases and J by 6 bases, and 15 bases separated the two germline ends. The CDR3 here is CASSPYPGFNEQFF. CDR3 sequence (DNA): TGTGCCAGCAGTCCTTACCCAGGTTTCAATGAGCAGTTCTTC.

The J gene is TRBJ2-1, the V gene TRBV19; 10 bases agree with TRBD2. The CDR3 spans 15 residues. Germline V gene data show CDR1 as LNHDA and CDR2 as SQIVND (reference sequence). Trimming at V came to 5 bases and at J to 8 bases, leaving 9 bases not matched to a gene. The CDR3 DNA sequence: TGTGCCAGTAGTTCCTCGGGACTAGCGAGGGATGAGCAGTTCTTC. Encoded protein: CASSSSGLARDEQFF.

The chain recombines TRBV29-1 with TRBJ1-2, with 8 positions matching TRBD1. Looked up from germline, CDR1 is SQVTM and CDR2 is ANQGSEA. With V trimmed by 7 bases and J by 8 bases, 21 bases remained unmatched. There are 16 residues in the CDR3. CDR3 in amino acids: CSAGRQGATGLSGYTF. As DNA, the CDR3 is TGCAGCGCTGGCCGTCAGGGGGCTACGGGTTTATCGGGCTACACCTTC.

The chain couples TRBV7-8 to TRBJ1-1, with unresolved D. Trimming took 2 bases from V and 4 from J, leaving 8 bases between them. This CDR3 has 13 amino acids. The germline CDR1 and CDR2 sequences are SGHVS and FQNEAQ. The DNA for the CDR3 is TGTGCCAGCAGCTTACCGGGTGGCACTGAAGCTTTCTTT. Its protein is CASSLPGGTEAFF.

The genes are TRBV5-4 and TRBJ2-1; TRBD2 matches at 12 bases. The CDR3 loop spans 16 amino acids. V shed 4 bases and J 0 bases; nucleotides not matched to a gene: 2. Germline V gene sequence: CDR1 SGHNT, CDR2 YYREEE (reference sequence). As DNA, the CDR3 is TGTGCCAGCAGCCCGACTAGCGGGGGCTCCTACAATGAGCAGTTCTTC. It translates to CASSPTSGGSYNEQFF.

The CDR3 DNA follows: TGCGCCAGCAGCTTGGGGCTAGGAGTCGATGAGCAGTTCTTC. Encoded protein: CASSLGLGVDEQFF. This sequence joins TRBV5-1 and TRBJ2-1; D gene ambiguous. Germline CDR1 and CDR2: SGHRS and YFSETQ. The CDR3 covers 14 residues. Trimming took 0 bases from V and 8 from J, leaving 12 bases between them. Full variable domain (remainder filled in from reference TRBV5-1 and TRBJ2-1): KAGVTQTPRYLIKTRGQQVTLSCSPISGHRSVSWYQQTPGQGLQFLFEYFSETQRNKGNFPGRFSGRQFSNSRSEMNVSTLELGDSALYLCASSLGLGVDEQFFGPGTRLTVL.

This clone appeared once. This sequence joins TRBV4-3 and TRBJ1-4, with 7 bases identical to TRBD1. The germline V gene encodes CDR1 LGHNA and CDR2 YSLEER. The V gene end was trimmed by 1 base and the J gene end by 7 bases; junction bases not matched to a gene: 12. The CDR3 loop spans 17 amino acids. The DNA of the CDR3 is TGCGCCAGCAGCCAAGCGACAGGGTTCGCCGTTGGTGAAAAACTGTTTTTT. Translation: CASSQATGFAVGEKLFF.

The gene calls are TRBV4-1 and TRBJ2-3, with TRBD2 matching over 11 bases. The CDR3 extends over 16 amino acids. In germline, CDR1 is MGHRA, CDR2 YSYEKL. With 0 bases clipped from V and 8 bases from J, the junction kept 7 bases outside the gene matches. The CDR3 reads CASSQDRTSGGATQYF. The CDR3 DNA sequence: TGCGCCAGCAGCCAAGATAGAACTAGCGGGGGAGCTACGCAGTATTTT.

The gene calls are TRBV29-1 and TRBJ1-2, with D possibly TRBD1 on 6 matching bases. The CDR3 is 12 residues long. Deletions cut 4 bases from V and 5 bases from J, with 11 bases between. The germline V gene encodes CDR1 SQVTM and CDR2 ANQGSEA. The CDR3 loop reads CSVVQGGYGYTF. DNA for the CDR3: TGCAGCGTTGTACAGGGAGGGTATGGCTACACCTTC.

The gene calls are TRBV24-1 and TRBJ2-1; 10 positions agree with TRBD1. V dropped 2 bases and J dropped 9; count of bases not matched to a gene: 12. This CDR3 comprises 17 residues. Germline V gene lookup returns CDR1 KGHDR and CDR2 SFDVKD. For the CDR3, the DNA is TGTGCCACCAGTGATTCTCGTGGGACAGGGGCCCCCGGTGAGCAGTTCTTC. Residues: CATSDSRGTGAPGEQFF.

The V and J genes are TRBV27 and TRBJ1-3, with D perhaps TRBD1 (6 bases). Germline V gene data show CDR1 as MNHEY and CDR2 as SMNVEV (reference sequence). V dropped 6 bases and J dropped 2 bases, with 14 bases sitting between them. This CDR3 has 15 residues. The CDR3 protein is CASRLTSGAGNTIYF. CDR3 in DNA: TGTGCCAGCAGGCTTACGTCAGGGGCTGGAAACACCATATATTTT.

The V call is TRBV3-1 (or the pseudogene TRBV3-2), the J call TRBJ2-4, with 7 bases lining up with TRBD2. The CDR3 contains 14 residues. Trimming cost V 0 bases and J 13 bases; bases outside gene matches: 9. CDR1 is LGHDT and CDR2 is YNNKEL in the germline V gene (reference sequence). The CDR3, as DNA: TGTGCCAGCAGCCAAGATCGGCATCCCGGGGGGCAGTACTTC. This encodes CASSQDRHPGGQYF.

The V gene is TRBV18, the J gene TRBJ1-1; the D gene is possibly TRBD1 (5 bases). This CDR3 is 17 amino acids long. The V end lost 1 base, the J end lost 0 bases, and 15 bases lay between the germline ends. In germline, CDR1 is KGHSH, CDR2 LQKENI. The CDR3 sequence: CASSPLVRAGMNTEAFF. As DNA, the CDR3 is TGTGCCAGCTCACCACTCGTTCGGGCAGGGATGAACACTGAAGCTTTCTTT.

The rearrangement uses TRBV7-9 and TRBJ1-6, with D perhaps TRBD1 (5 bases). The CDR3 has 16 residues. From germline, CDR1 is SEHNR and CDR2 FQNEAQ (reference sequence). V gave up 1 base and J gave up 7 bases, with 14 bases separating them. The CDR3 is CASSLGQSTGNSPLHF. CDR3 nucleotides: TGTGCCAGCAGCTTAGGACAGTCGACCGGCAATTCACCCCTCCACTTT.

This clone was seen just once. The chain uses TRBV5-4 and TRBJ1-4; D gene unclear. V was trimmed by 10 bases and J by 3 bases, leaving 19 bases between them. CDR1 and CDR2 (germline): SGHNT, YYREEE (reference sequence). The CDR3 sequence is 15 residues long. Here the CDR3 DNA reads TGTGCCCAGAGTAGAGGTCCGAGCCCTAATGAAAAACTGTTTTTT. Its protein product is CAQSRGPSPNEKLFF.

This chain links TRBV20-1 with TRBJ1-4; D may be TRBD1 (5 bases). The germline V and J ends were trimmed by 3 bases and 8 bases, with 13 bases remaining between them. CDR1 and CDR2 from the germline V gene are DFQATT and SNEGSKA (reference sequence). The CDR3 totals 13 residues. The CDR3 region has the DNA TGCAGTGCTAGTCGGGGGGTCGGCGAAAAACTGTTTTTT. It is translated as CSASRGVGEKLFF.

Concerning this clone: One end of the junction varies from germline; a read error may be responsible. This sequence joins TRBV7-7 and TRBJ2-3, with a possible D match to TRBD2 (6 bases). From germline, CDR1 is SSHAT and CDR2 FNYEAQ (reference sequence). This CDR3 is 16 amino acids long. The CDR3 loop reads CASSLGTSRAADTQYF. The CDR3 DNA follows: TGTGCTAGCAGCTTAGGTACTAGCAGGGCCGCAGATACGCAGTATTTT.

V usage is TRBV6-4 and J usage is TRBJ1-1; D call uncertain. V was clipped by 6 bases and J by 1 base, with 9 bases between them. Per germline, CDR1 MRHNA and CDR2 SNTAGT. This CDR3 is built from 13 residues. The CDR3 region has the DNA TGTGCCAGCAGCTCACAACAGAACACTGAAGCTTTCTTT. It specifies CASSSQQNTEAFF.

This clone has only one observation. The J gene is TRBJ1-1, the V gene TRBV2; D remains ambiguous. The CDR3 sequence is 13 residues long. V was shortened by 7 bases and J by 5 bases, with 14 bases between the two germline ends. Germline V gene data show CDR1 as SNHLY and CDR2 as FYNNEI. CDR3 nucleotides: TGTGCCAGCACGGGTGTTCCTGGTACTGAAGCTTTCTTT. Translation: CASTGVPGTEAFF.